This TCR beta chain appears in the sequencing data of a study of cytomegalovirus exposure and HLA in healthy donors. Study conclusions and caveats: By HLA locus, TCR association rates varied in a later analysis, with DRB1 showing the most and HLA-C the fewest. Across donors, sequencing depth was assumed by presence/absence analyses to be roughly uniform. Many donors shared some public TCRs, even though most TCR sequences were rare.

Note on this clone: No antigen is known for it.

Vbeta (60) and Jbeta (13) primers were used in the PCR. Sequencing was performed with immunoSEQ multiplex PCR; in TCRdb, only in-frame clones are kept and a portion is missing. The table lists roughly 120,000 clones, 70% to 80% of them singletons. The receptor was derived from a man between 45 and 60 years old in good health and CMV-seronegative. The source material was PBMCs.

CDR3 residues: CASSDTGWSNQPQHF. The CDR3 nucleotides are TGTGCCAGCTCGGACACAGGGTGGAGCAATCAGCCCCAGCATTTT. The chain employs TRBV5-8 and TRBJ1-5; maybe TRBD1 (6 bases). V was shortened by 7 bases and J by 1 base, with 15 bases between the two germline ends. The length of the CDR3 is 15 residues. The germline gives CDR1 SGHTS, CDR2 YDEGEE.